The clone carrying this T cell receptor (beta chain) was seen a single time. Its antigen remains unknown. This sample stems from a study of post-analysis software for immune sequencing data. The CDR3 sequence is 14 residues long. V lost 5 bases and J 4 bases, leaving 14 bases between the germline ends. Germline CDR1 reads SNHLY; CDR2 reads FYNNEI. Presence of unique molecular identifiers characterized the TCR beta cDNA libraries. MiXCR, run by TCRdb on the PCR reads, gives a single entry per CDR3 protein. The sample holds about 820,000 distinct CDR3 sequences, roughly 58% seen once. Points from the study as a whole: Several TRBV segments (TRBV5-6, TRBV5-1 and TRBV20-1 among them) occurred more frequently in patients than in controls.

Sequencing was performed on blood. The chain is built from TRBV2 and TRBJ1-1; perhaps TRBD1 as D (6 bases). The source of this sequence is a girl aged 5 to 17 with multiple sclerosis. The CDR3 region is CASSPQGHATEAFF. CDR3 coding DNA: TGTGCCAGCAGTCCACAGGGCCATGCCACTGAAGCTTTCTTT. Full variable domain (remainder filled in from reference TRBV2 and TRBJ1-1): EPEVTQTPSHQVTQMGQEVILRCVPISNHLYFYWYRQILGQKVEFLVSFYNNEISEKSEIFDDQFSVERPDGSNFTLKIRSTKLEDSAMYFCASSPQGHATEAFFGQGTRLTVV.